Below, one T cell receptor beta chain is given with its context. Its antigen is still unknown. The sample comes from a study of molecular identifiers for immune sequencing clone quantification. Study overall: Four of five splits of RNA from around 18,000 or 91,000 naive CD8 cells were sequenced in replicates. Study outcomes and limitations: Barcode-sharing identical TCR molecules could underestimate highly expanded clone sizes.

Generation of bulk TCR libraries relied on previously described methods and listed TCR primers. TCRdb independently ran MiXCR on the PCR reads; one entry per CDR3 protein. The table shows fewer than 350,000 distinct CDR3 sequences, with roughly a quarter occurring only once. For naive CD8 T cells, sorting used the CD8+CD4-CCR7+CD45RA+ phenotype. With 4 bases removed from V and 6 bases from J, the gap between germline ends came to 7 bases. The V gene's germline CDR1 is SQVTM and CDR2 ANQGSEA. The CDR3 sequence is 11 residues long. The TCR was taken from a human donor in good health. Some libraries in this study had Jurkat cell RNA spiked in. The V call is TRBV29-1, the J call TRBJ2-1; D unresolved. The material sequenced was naive CD8+ T cells from blood, with Jurkat cell RNA spiked in. Subset of the sample: FACS-sorted CD8+CD4-CCR7+CD45RA+ naive T cells. The CDR3: CSVGGVNEQFF. DNA of the CDR3: TGCAGCGTTGGGGGTGTCAATGAGCAGTTCTTC.